What follows describes a single T cell receptor beta chain. The germline V gene encodes CDR1 MNHEY and CDR2 SVGAGI. Trimming cost V 2 bases and J 10 bases, with 6 bases left between them. The CDR3 has 11 amino acids. Construction of the TCRbeta library involved unique molecular identifiers. TCRdb re-called the PCR reads with MiXCR, one entry per CDR3 protein. The top ten hold around 4% of the sample, which has about 400,000 distinct CDR3 sequences, around 20% seen once. This sample is part of a study of T-cell reconstitution after alpha-beta-depleted transplantation in children. Sample: PBMCs from the stem cell graft donor, taken from the stem cell graft. The rearrangement joins TRBV6-5 to TRBJ2-4, with no clear D. The origin of this receptor is a human donor who donated a stem cell graft to a child with acute myeloid leukemia. DNA of the CDR3: TGTGCCAGCAGTTACGTAGGAATTCAGTACTTC. Protein sequence: CASSYVGIQYF.